This entry lists 9 T cell receptor beta chains sequenced from one sample in a study of CD8+CD57+ T cells in acquired aplastic anemia (dated by TCRdb to 2016 to 2019). Sequencing relied on an Illumina HiSeq 2000. Profiling of TCR beta VDJ combinations and CDR3 sequences used genomic DNA as the template. Starting from the raw public reads, TCRdb applied fastp trimming at Q25, assembled clones with MiXCR and retained in-frame beta chains. Rows are unified per CDR3 protein, each entry keeping the most common DNA and genes. The sample table holds about 420,000 distinct CDR3 sequences, of which about two thirds were seen once. The leading ten clones occupy under 5% of the sample. The sample comprised sorted CD4+, CD8+, or CD8+CD57+ T cells (not recorded which) from PBMCs. The receptors here all came from a human donor in good health, serving as a control.

This clonotype was counted ten times or more. The chain uses TRBV6-2 or TRBV6-3 and TRBJ2-2; TRBD2 matches 13 bases. CDR1 MNHEY and CDR2 SVGEGT come from the germline V gene. V lost 7 bases to trimming and J lost 0 bases; unmatched junction nucleotides: 5. This CDR3 comprises 17 residues. CDR3 DNA sequence: TGTGCCAGCACTAGACTAGCGGGGGGCGCGAACACCGGGGAGCTGTTTTTT. Translation gives CASTRLAGGANTGELFF.

This clonotype was detected many times. This chain connects TRBV20-1 to TRBJ2-7; TRBD1 matches 9 bases. Germline-derived CDR1 and CDR2 are DFQATT and SNEGSKA (reference sequence). Trimming cost V 3 bases and J 0 bases; bases outside gene matches: 15. The CDR3 runs 18 residues. In DNA, the CDR3 is TGCAGTGCTAGTTACATATTTTGGGGGACAGGGTACTCCTACGAGCAGTACTTC. This translates into CSASYIFWGTGYSYEQYF.

Of note for this clonotype: The CDR3 ends on some other residue instead of the conserved phenylalanine or tryptophan, so this is likely a read error. The chain recombines TRBV12-3 or TRBV12-4 with TRBJ1-2; D ambiguous. The ends were cut back, 10 bases at V and 7 bases at J, with 16 bases in the middle. The CDR3 extends over 12 amino acids. Written as DNA, the CDR3 is TGTGCCATCAGCGGTACCCGGGGTGGCTACACCACC. It codes for CAISGTRGGYTT.

This clonotype was picked up one time. The V and J genes are TRBV2 and TRBJ2-1; D may be TRBD1 or TRBD2 (5 bases each). This CDR3 region has 15 residues. The ends were cut back, 6 bases at V and 10 bases at J, with 22 bases in the middle. Germline V gene lookup returns CDR1 SNHLY and CDR2 FYNNEI. CDR3 residues: CASSGRDENYFEQFF. For the CDR3, the DNA is TGTGCCAGCAGCGGACGGGACGAGAACTACTTCGAGCAGTTCTTC.

V and J are TRBV7-2 and TRBJ1-5; no definite D call. This CDR3 is built from 13 residues. Germline V gene sequence: CDR1 SGHTA, CDR2 FQGNSA. Deletions cut 3 bases from V and 15 bases from J, with 18 bases between. The CDR3 coding sequence is TGTGCCAGCAGCTTGGCTGGCAATCAGTCCCCGCATTTT. Protein: CASSLAGNQSPHF.

Concerning this clonotype: Compared with germline, one end of the junction differs, possibly owing to a read error. V gene TRBV19 combines with J gene TRBJ1-3, with D uncertain. The CDR3 has 16 residues. Per the germline V gene, CDR1 is LNHDA and CDR2 is SQIVND (reference sequence). The CDR3 here is CASSAGEARSAYEQYF. The CDR3 nucleotides are TGTGCCAGTAGTGCCGGAGAGGCACGGAGTGCCTACGAGCAGTACTTT.

The chain has TRBV20-1 and TRBJ1-2, with D uncertain. Germline-derived CDR1 and CDR2 are DFQATT and SNEGSKA (reference sequence). The CDR3 sequence is 14 residues long. The V gene lost 6 bases and the J gene lost 6 bases, with 20 bases spanning the gap. CDR3 in amino acids: CSALPDAGGHGYTF. The CDR3 DNA sequence: TGCAGTGCCCTTCCGGACGCGGGCGGGCATGGCTACACCTTC.

V gene TRBV2 combines with J gene TRBJ1-1; 8 bases agree with TRBD1. The germline CDR1 and CDR2 sequences are SNHLY and FYNNEI. Trimming at V came to 6 bases and at J to 10 bases, leaving 10 bases not matched to a gene. This CDR3 comprises 13 residues. The CDR3 protein is CASSGDRGGGAFF. The CDR3 nucleotides read TGTGCCAGCAGCGGTGACAGGGGCGGAGGAGCTTTCTTT.

The rearrangement joins TRBV5-1 to TRBJ2-7, with no clear D. This CDR3 contains 16 residues. The germline CDR1 and CDR2 sequences are SGHRS and YFSETQ. V was cut by 4 bases and J by 5 bases, with 22 bases left in between. The CDR3, as DNA: TGCGCCAGCAGCCGTCCTGGCAGCGCTGCCTCTAACGAGCAGTACTTC. Translating it yields CASSRPGSAASNEQYF.